The 15 T cell receptor beta chains presented below share a single source sample, sequenced in a study of cytotoxic CD8 clonotypes in ibrutinib-treated CLL listed by TCRdb under 2021. The sample's time point label, decoded: 12 months on ibrutinib. Library method: the immunoSEQ multiplex PCR assay. TCRdb took over this immuneACCESS table, retaining in-frame rearrangements with V and J assigned. Such tables are incomplete; in checked studies, under half of the missing clones stem from an unresolved V gene, and the remainder is unexplained. This sample lists around 70,000 clones; 68% were detected once. The biggest ten clones account for more than 4.5% of the sample. The source material was PBMCs, sampled after 12 months of ibrutinib treatment. Every receptor here comes from a human donor with chronic lymphocytic leukemia.

The genes are TRBV6-1 and TRBJ2-2; 11 positions match TRBD2. Germline loops: CDR1 MNHNS, CDR2 SASEGT. This CDR3 comprises 17 residues. Trimming removed 0 bases from V and 7 bases from J; junction bases left unmatched: 7. The CDR3 DNA is TGTGCCAGCAGTGAAGCCGGGACTAGCGGCGGATTCGGGGAGCTGTTTTTT. It codes for CASSEAGTSGGFGELFF.

The chain links TRBV9 to TRBJ2-2, with D hard to call. This CDR3 spans 16 amino acids. CDR1 and CDR2 from the germline V gene are SGDLS and YYNGEE. V was cut by 0 bases and J by 0 bases, with 9 bases left in between. CDR3 in amino acids: CASSVGAAPNTGELFF. CDR3 nucleotide sequence: TGTGCCAGCAGCGTAGGGGCAGCGCCGAACACCGGGGAGCTGTTTTTT.

The V call is TRBV7-9, the J call TRBJ2-1, with TRBD1 matching 8 bases. Unmatched junction bases numbered 9, after V lost 4 bases and J lost 16 bases. The CDR3 spans 12 residues. Looked up from germline, CDR1 is SEHNR and CDR2 is FQNEAQ (reference sequence). CDR3 in amino acids: CASSSQGAGGFF. The CDR3 DNA reads TGTGCCAGCAGCTCCCAGGGGGCAGGGGGTTTCTTC. Based on the CDR3 plus reference TRBV7-9 and TRBJ2-1, the full variable domain is DTGVSQNPRHKITKRGQNVTFRCDPISEHNRLYWYRQTLGQGPEFLTYFQNEAQLEKSRLLSDRFSAERPKGSFSTLEIQRTEQGDSAMYLCASSSQGAGGFFGPGTRLTVL.

The chain joins TRBV11-2 to TRBJ1-1, with TRBD1 identical over 8 bases. Losses at the gene ends were 1 base for V and 10 bases for J; bases not matched to a gene: 8. This CDR3 is built from 14 residues. From germline, CDR1 is SGHAT and CDR2 FQNNGV. In DNA form, the CDR3 reads TGTGCCAGCAGCTTAGGGGGGACAGGTGTGGGAGCTTTCTTT. Protein sequence: CASSLGGTGVGAFF.

The chain uses TRBV5-1 and TRBJ2-5; no reliable D call. Germline V gene sequence: CDR1 SGHRS, CDR2 YFSETQ. The CDR3 extends over 12 amino acids. V was cut by 4 bases and J by 5 bases, with 9 bases left in between. The CDR3 DNA reads TGCGCCAGCAGCCTTACCTTGGAGACCCAGTACTTC. It codes for CASSLTLETQYF.

V is TRBV5-1 and J is TRBJ2-3, with D possibly matching TRBD2 (5 bases). Trimming shortened V by 0 bases and J by 3 bases, and 11 bases separated the two germline ends. Germline V CDR1 and CDR2: SGHRS, YFSETQ. The CDR3 is made up of 15 amino acids. CDR3: CASSLVGVPTDTQYF. As DNA, the CDR3 is TGCGCCAGCAGCTTGGTCGGGGTCCCTACAGATACGCAGTATTTT.

This clone was seen a few times. The chain joins TRBV19 to TRBJ2-4; TRBD2 is a possible D gene (5 bases). The germline V and J ends were trimmed by 3 bases and 0 bases, with 18 bases remaining between them. CDR1 and CDR2 from the germline V gene are LNHDA and SQIVND (reference sequence). The CDR3 extends over 18 amino acids. CDR3 in DNA: TGTGCCAGTAGTATCGACCCTCCCTCGAGGGTAGCCAAAAACATTCAGTACTTC. This gives the protein CASSIDPPSRVAKNIQYF.

The chain employs TRBV28 and TRBJ1-5, with 10 bases lining up with TRBD1. The CDR3 is made up of 16 amino acids. The germline V gene encodes CDR1 MDHEN and CDR2 SYDVKM. The ends lost 5 bases at V and 3 bases at J; junction bases unmatched: 7. CDR3 nucleotides: TGTGCCAGCAGTCCAGGGGACAGGGGATACAATCAGCCCCAGCATTTT. It specifies CASSPGDRGYNQPQHF.

The gene calls are TRBV6-5 and TRBJ2-5; 10 positions agree with TRBD2. Germline CDR1 MNHEY, CDR2 SVGAGI. The CDR3 loop spans 13 amino acids. With 8 bases clipped from V and 5 bases from J, the junction kept 5 bases outside the gene matches. The CDR3 DNA follows: TGTGCCAGCGAGCGGGGGGGTGGGGAGACCCAGTACTTC. It translates to CASERGGGETQYF.

The CDR3 reads CASSIEFQLYQPQHF. The CDR3 coding sequence is TGTGCCAGTAGTATCGAATTTCAGTTATATCAGCCCCAGCATTTT. The V and J genes are TRBV19 and TRBJ1-5; D is unclear. The V end was cut by 3 bases, the J end by 5 bases, with 14 bases between. The germline gives CDR1 LNHDA, CDR2 SQIVND (reference sequence). The CDR3 runs 15 residues.

V gene TRBV5-8 combines with J gene TRBJ2-1, with TRBD1 identical over 8 bases. The CDR3 extends over 13 amino acids. In germline, CDR1 is SGHTS, CDR2 YDEGEE. Germline trimming cut 2 bases from V and 12 bases from J; bases unmatched to any gene: 7. CDR3 region: CASSLQSGGWQFF. CDR3 DNA: TGTGCCAGCAGCTTACAGTCAGGGGGCTGGCAGTTCTTC.

This clone was counted a single time. V is TRBV7-2 and J is TRBJ2-1; the match to TRBD2 covers 9 bases. J was trimmed by 6 bases and V by 1 base; bases with no gene match: 1. Germline V gene lookup returns CDR1 SGHTA and CDR2 FQGNSA. This CDR3 comprises 14 residues. In DNA form, the CDR3 reads TGTGCCAGCAGCTTAGGGACTAGCGTCAATGAGCAGTTCTTC. The encoded protein is CASSLGTSVNEQFF. Full variable domain (remainder filled in from reference TRBV7-2 and TRBJ2-1): GAGVSQSPSNKVTEKGKDVELRCDPISGHTALYWYRQSLGQGLEFLIYFQGNSAPDKSGLPSDRFSAERTGGSVSTLTIQRTQQEDSAVYLCASSLGTSVNEQFFGPGTRLTVL.

Concerning this clone: Likely a read error: the CDR3 ends without its conserved phenylalanine or tryptophan. The CDR3 sequence: CTSTWSRQGNYEQYS. Written as DNA, the CDR3 is TGTACCAGTACCTGGTCGAGACAGGGGAACTACGAGCAGTACTCC. The chain couples TRBV19 to TRBJ2-7; 8 nucleotides agree with TRBD1. Germline loops: CDR1 LNHDA, CDR2 SQIVND (reference sequence). The CDR3 extends over 15 amino acids.

A note on this clone: Within the sample, other DNA sequences also encode this same CDR3. This rearrangement joins TRBV7-8 to TRBJ2-7; weak D call: TRBD1 (5 bases). V was clipped by 1 base and J by 4 bases, with 11 bases between them. Germline V gene lookup returns CDR1 SGHVS and CDR2 FQNEAQ. The CDR3 totals 14 residues. The DNA for the CDR3 is TGTGCCAGCAGCTTAGGGCAGGGCGGATACGAGCAGTACTTC. Protein product: CASSLGQGGYEQYF. Full variable domain (remainder filled in from reference TRBV7-8 and TRBJ2-7): GAGVSQSPRYKVAKRGQDVALRCDPISGHVSLFWYQQALGQGPEFLTYFQNEAQLDKSGLPSDRFFAERPEGSVSTLKIQRTQQEDSAVYLCASSLGQGGYEQYFGPGTRLTVT.

V and J are TRBV6-5 and TRBJ2-1; D remains ambiguous. This CDR3 is 13 amino acids long. Germline CDR1 reads MNHEY; CDR2 reads SVGAGI. V dropped 2 bases and J dropped 6 bases, with 8 bases sitting between them. CDR3 DNA sequence: TGTGCCAGCAGTTACGTAACCGGCAATGAGCAGTTCTTC. Translation gives CASSYVTGNEQFF.